These 10 T cell receptor beta chains were sequenced from one sample in a study of radiation and T cells in renal cell carcinoma. Only in-frame clones appear in the TCRdb table, and some are missing; sequencing was by immunoSEQ multiplex PCR. The table has 20,000 to 30,000 clones, approximately 84% seen once. Documented time point: blood 2 weeks post-SBRT. Treatment reported: 15 Gy SBRT to primary tumor, nephrectomy 4 weeks later. This specimen was blood, taken from a patient whose treatment included radiotherapy and nephrectomy. The source of these receptors is a man aged 60-69 years with renal cell carcinoma.

The chain employs TRBV5-6 and TRBJ2-7, with TRBD2 matching 9 bases. The germline CDR1 and CDR2 sequences are SGHDT and YYEEEE. The trim removed 7 bases at V and 4 bases at J, leaving 6 bases unmatched. CDR3 length equals 13 residues. CDR3 sequence (DNA): TGTGCCAGCCAGGGACTAGCCCGTTACGAGCAGTACTTC. It yields the protein CASQGLARYEQYF.

The J gene is TRBJ1-1, the V gene TRBV2; D may be TRBD1 (5 bases). Germline V gene lookup returns CDR1 SNHLY and CDR2 FYNNEI. This CDR3 spans 13 amino acids. Deletions cut 4 bases from V and 0 bases from J, with 6 bases between. The CDR3 region has the DNA TGTGCCAGCAGTGGGGGCCTGAACACTGAAGCTTTCTTT. Its translation: CASSGGLNTEAFF.

The rearrangement links TRBV7-6 to TRBJ1-2; D unresolved. The V and J ends lost 5 bases and 8 bases respectively, with 15 bases between them. This CDR3 is built from 13 residues. The germline gives CDR1 SGHVS, CDR2 FNYEAQ. CDR3 sequence reads: CASSQRPDSGYTF. CDR3 bases: TGTGCCAGCAGCCAGAGGCCAGATTCCGGCTACACCTTC. Filled out from reference TRBV7-6 and TRBJ1-2, the complete variable domain reads GAGVSQSPRYKVTKRGQDVALRCDPISGHVSLYWYRQALGQGPEFLTYFNYEAQQDKSGLPNDRFSAERPEGSISTLTIQRTEQRDSAMYRCASSQRPDSGYTFGSGTRLTVV.

The chain employs TRBV27 and TRBJ2-1, with TRBD2 matching 9 bases. The V segment lost 3 bases and the J segment 5 bases; nucleotides outside the gene matches: 17. Germline assignment: CDR1 MNHEY and CDR2 SMNVEV (reference sequence). This CDR3 contains 19 residues. In DNA, the CDR3 is TGTGCCAGCAGTTTGGGGCGGAGTAGCGGGAGAAGTCAGGACAATGAGCAGTTCTTC. Translation: CASSLGRSSGRSQDNEQFF.

Worth noting for this clone: A much larger clone is a single base away; this may be a read error. The sample carries other DNA sequences with the same CDR3. The chain has TRBV2 and TRBJ1-1; D is unresolved. CDR3 length: 13 amino acids. With 9 bases removed from V and 7 bases from J, the gap between germline ends came to 18 bases. Per the germline V gene, CDR1 is SNHLY and CDR2 is FYNNEI. The CDR3 coding sequence is TGTGCCAGTAGAGGAGGTGGCCACGGTGAAGCTTTCTTT. Translated, it gives CASRGGGHGEAFF.

CDR3 sequence: CASSYSRAGQPQHF. The CDR3 bases are TGTGCCAGCAGTTACTCCAGGGCAGGGCAGCCCCAGCATTTT. The chain has TRBV6-5 and TRBJ1-5; D is possibly TRBD1 (5 bases). In germline, CDR1 is MNHEY, CDR2 SVGAGI. CDR3 length: 14 amino acids. Trimming pared 0 bases from V and 7 bases from J, leaving 10 bases between.

This clone has only one observation. The chain is built from TRBV2 and TRBJ1-2; TRBD1 is a possible D gene (5 bases). V lost 8 bases and J 3 bases, leaving 7 bases between the germline ends. Germline V gene lookup returns CDR1 SNHLY and CDR2 FYNNEI. The CDR3 totals 11 residues. The CDR3 is CASGGDYGYTF. The DNA of the CDR3 is TGTGCCAGCGGGGGGGACTATGGCTACACCTTC.

The count of this clone is one. V and J are TRBV15 and TRBJ2-2, with D unresolved. Germline CDR1 is LNHNV and CDR2 is YYDKDF (reference sequence). The V gene lost 5 bases and the J gene lost 11 bases, with 15 bases spanning the gap. The CDR3 is 13 amino acids. The CDR3, as DNA: TGTGCCACCAGCGAGAGAAGTCTCGATGAGCTGTTTTTT. Amino acids: CATSERSLDELFF.

This chain joins TRBV21-1 and TRBJ2-2; the listed D gene, TRBD2, was not tested against the DNA. TRBV21-1 has pseudogene status. CDR3 length: 18 amino acids. DNA of the CDR3: TGTGCCAGCAACCGTACCGGTCGCGGGACCGCGAACACCGGGGAGCTGTTTTTT. Translation: CASNRTGRGTANTGELFF.

V usage is TRBV2 and J usage is TRBJ1-4; 12 bases match TRBD1. This CDR3 spans 14 amino acids. Germline CDR1 is SNHLY and CDR2 is FYNNEI. The ends lost 10 bases at V and 4 bases at J; junction bases unmatched: 4. In nucleotides, the CDR3 is TGTGCCATGGGACAGGGGGCTTATAATGAAAAACTGTTTTTT. As protein: CAMGQGAYNEKLFF.